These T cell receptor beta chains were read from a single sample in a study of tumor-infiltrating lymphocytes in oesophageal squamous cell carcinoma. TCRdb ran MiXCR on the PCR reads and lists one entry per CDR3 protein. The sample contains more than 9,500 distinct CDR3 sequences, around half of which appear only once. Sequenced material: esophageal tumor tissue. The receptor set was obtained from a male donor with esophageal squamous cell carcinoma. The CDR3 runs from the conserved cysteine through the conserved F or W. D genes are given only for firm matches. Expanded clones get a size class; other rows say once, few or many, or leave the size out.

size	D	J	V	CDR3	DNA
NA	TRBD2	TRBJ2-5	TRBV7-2	CASSRLAGTQETQYF	TGTGCCAGCAGCCGACTAGCGGGTACCCAAGAGACCCAGTACTTC
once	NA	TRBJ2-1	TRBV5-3	CASSLTFFDYNEQFF	TGTGCCAGCAGCTTGACTTTCTTCGATTACAATGAGCAGTTCTTC
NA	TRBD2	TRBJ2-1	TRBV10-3	CAIRIDSGAYNEQFF	TGTGCCATCAGAATCGATAGCGGGGCCTACAATGAGCAGTTCTTC
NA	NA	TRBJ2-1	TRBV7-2	CASSRDAALSEQFF	TGTGCCAGCAGCAGGGACGCCGCTCTGAGTGAGCAGTTCTTC
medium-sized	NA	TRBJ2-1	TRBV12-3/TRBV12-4	CASSLANEQFF	TGTGCCAGCAGTTTAGCAAATGAGCAGTTCTTC
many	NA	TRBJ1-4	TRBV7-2	CANSLLGEKLFF	TGTGCCAACAGCTTGTTAGGTGAAAAACTGTTTTTT
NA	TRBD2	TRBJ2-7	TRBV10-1	CASSETSGRYNEQYF	TGCGCCAGCAGTGAGACTAGCGGGAGGTACAATGAGCAGTACTTC
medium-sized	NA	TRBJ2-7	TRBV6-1	CASRRTRHPYEQYF	TGTGCCAGCAGACGGACTCGCCACCCCTACGAGCAGTACTTC
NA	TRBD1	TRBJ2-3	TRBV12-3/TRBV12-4	CASSTGTGSPDTQYF	TGTGCCAGCAGTACCGGGACAGGGAGTCCAGATACGCAGTATTTT
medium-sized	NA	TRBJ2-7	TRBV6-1	CASERGTLENEQYF	TGTGCCAGCGAAAGGGGGACCCTTGAAAACGAGCAGTACTTC
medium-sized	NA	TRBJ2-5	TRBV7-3	CASSSTRGAQETQYF	TGTGCCAGCAGCTCAACCAGGGGAGCCCAAGAGACCCAGTACTTC
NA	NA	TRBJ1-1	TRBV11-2	CASSLVGRVHF	TGTGCCAGCAGCTTAGTAGGACGGGTCCACTTT
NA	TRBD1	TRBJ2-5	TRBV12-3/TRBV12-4	CASRRGRGWETQYF	TGTGCCAGCAGAAGGGGGCGCGGGTGGGAGACCCAGTACTTC
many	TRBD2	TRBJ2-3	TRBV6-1	CASSRGLAGVGDTQYF	TGTGCCAGCAGCCGGGGACTAGCGGGAGTGGGAGATACGCAGTATTTT
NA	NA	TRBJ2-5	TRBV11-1	CASSLGGLQETQYF	TGTGCCAGCAGCTTAGGGGGGCTTCAAGAGACCCAGTACTTC
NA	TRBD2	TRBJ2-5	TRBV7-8	CASSLAGTSGLSRGEQYF	TGTGCCAGCAGCTTAGCCGGGACTAGCGGGTTAAGTCGTGGGGAGCAGTACTTC
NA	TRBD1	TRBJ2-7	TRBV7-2	CASSFPTGVTYEQYF	TGTGCCAGCAGCTTCCCGACAGGGGTCACATACGAGCAGTACTTC
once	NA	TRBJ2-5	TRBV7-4	CASRTQGAGETQYF	TGTGCCAGCAGAACACAGGGTGCGGGGGAGACCCAGTACTTC
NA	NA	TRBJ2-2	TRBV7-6	CASRPGQANTGELFF	TGTGCCAGCAGACCGGGACAAGCGAACACCGGAGAGCTGTTTTTT
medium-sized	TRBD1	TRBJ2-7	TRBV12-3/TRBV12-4	CASSLYTDRDYEQYF	TGTGCCAGCAGTTTATATACGGACAGGGACTACGAGCAGTACTTC
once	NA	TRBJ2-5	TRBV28	CASSWAGAETQYF	TGTGCCAGCAGTTGGGCAGGGGCAGAGACCCAGTACTTC
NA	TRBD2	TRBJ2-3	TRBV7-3	CASSLSLTSGSYTQYF	TGTGCCAGCAGCTTAAGCCTAACTAGCGGGAGTTATACGCAGTATTTT
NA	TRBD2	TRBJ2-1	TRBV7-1	CASSSRGGRGNEQFF	TGTGCCAGCAGCTCACGGGGGGGCCGAGGCAATGAGCAGTTCTTC
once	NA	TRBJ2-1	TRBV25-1	CASSGLNGNEQFF	TGTGCCAGCAGCGGACTAAACGGTAATGAGCAGTTCTTC
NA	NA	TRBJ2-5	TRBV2	CASSPEGLLGETQYF	TGTGCCAGCAGCCCTGAGGGTTTACTAGGGGAGACCCAGTACTTC
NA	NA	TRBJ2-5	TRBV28	CASIRAQSDRHETQYF	TGTGCCAGCATCCGCGCCCAATCCGACAGACATGAGACCCAGTACTTC
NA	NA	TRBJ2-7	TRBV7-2	CASSLSEQGVSEQYF	TGTGCCAGCAGCTTGTCAGAGCAGGGCGTCTCCGAGCAGTACTTC
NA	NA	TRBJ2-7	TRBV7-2	CASSLEGSYNEQYF	TGTGCCAGCAGCTTAGAGGGCAGCTACAATGAGCAGTACTTC
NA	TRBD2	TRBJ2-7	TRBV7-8	CASSLLLAGGESVLEQYF	TGTGCCAGCAGCTTATTGCTAGCGGGAGGAGAGAGCGTCCTCGAGCAGTACTTC
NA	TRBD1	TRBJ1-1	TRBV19	CASSWGQGQPEAFF	TGTGCCAGTAGTTGGGGACAGGGTCAACCTGAAGCTTTCTTT
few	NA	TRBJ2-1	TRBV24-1	CATSDTRNLGLLNF	TGTGCCACCAGTGACACCCGAAATCTGGGACTCCTCAACTTC
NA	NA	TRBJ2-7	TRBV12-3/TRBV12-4	CASSALYFGQLYEQYF	TGTGCCAGCAGTGCCCTGTACTTCGGCCAGCTCTACGAGCAGTACTTC
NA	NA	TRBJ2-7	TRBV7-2	CASSFNLGAPASEQYF	TGTGCCAGCAGCTTTAATCTGGGGGCCCCCGCCTCCGAGCAGTACTTC
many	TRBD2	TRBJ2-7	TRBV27	CASSLSLPLAAYSYEQYF	TGTGCCAGCAGTTTATCCCTCCCTCTAGCGGCCTATTCCTACGAGCAGTACTTC
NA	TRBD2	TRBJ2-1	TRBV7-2	CASSLTSGRIDEQFF	TGTGCCAGCAGCTTAACTAGCGGGAGGATCGATGAGCAGTTCTTC
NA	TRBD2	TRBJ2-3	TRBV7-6	CASSPATSGRTDTQYF	TGTGCCAGCAGCCCCGCGACTAGCGGGAGGACAGATACGCAGTATTTT
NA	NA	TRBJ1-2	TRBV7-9	CASSRGAGDNYGYTF	TGTGCCAGCAGCCGGGGGGCAGGGGATAACTATGGCTACACCTTC
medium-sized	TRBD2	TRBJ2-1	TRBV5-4	CASSLDRLAGQFF	TGTGCCAGCAGCTTGGATAGACTAGCGGGACAGTTCTTC
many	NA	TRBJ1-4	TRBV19	CASSRPSPATNEKLFF	TGTGCCAGTAGTAGGCCCTCACCCGCAACTAATGAAAAACTGTTTTTT
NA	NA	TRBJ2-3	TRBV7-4	CASSGETDTQYF	TGTGCCAGCAGCGGAGAGACAGATACGCAGTATTTT
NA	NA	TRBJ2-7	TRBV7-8	CASSLWSQSYEQYF	TGTGCCAGCAGCTTATGGTCACAGTCCTACGAGCAGTACTTC
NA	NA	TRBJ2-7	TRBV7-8	CASSSDDHEQYF	TGTGCCAGCAGCTCGGACGACCACGAGCAGTACTTC
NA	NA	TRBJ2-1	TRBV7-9	CASSWARAYEQFF	TGTGCCAGCAGCTGGGCCCGAGCGTACGAGCAGTTCTTC
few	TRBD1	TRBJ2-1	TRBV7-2	CASSTRDRDLLSFSSYNEQFF	TGTGCCAGCAGCACCCGGGACAGGGACCTTCTCTCCTTTAGCTCCTACAATGAGCAGTTCTTC
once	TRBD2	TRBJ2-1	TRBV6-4	CASSVKLAGDYNEQFF	TGTGCCAGCAGCGTCAAACTAGCGGGAGACTACAATGAGCAGTTCTTC
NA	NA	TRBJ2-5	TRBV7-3	CASSPGGPETQYF	TGTGCCAGCAGCCCGGGGGGCCCGGAGACCCAGTACTTC
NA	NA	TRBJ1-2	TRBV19	CASGRGYTF	TGTGCCAGTGGACGTGGCTACACCTTC
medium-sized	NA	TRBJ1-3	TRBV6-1	CASSGDSGNTIYF	TGTGCCAGCAGTGGTGACAGCGGAAACACCATATATTTT
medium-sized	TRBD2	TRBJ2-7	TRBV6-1	CASSFTSGTYEQYF	TGTGCCAGCAGTTTTACTAGCGGGACCTACGAGCAGTACTTC
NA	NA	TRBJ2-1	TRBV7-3	CASSPNQAVPYNEQFF	TGTGCCAGCAGCCCCAACCAAGCCGTCCCATACAATGAGCAGTTCTTC
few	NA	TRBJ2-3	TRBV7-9	CASSFNGGDTQYF	TGTGCCAGCAGCTTTAACGGTGGGGATACGCAGTATTTT
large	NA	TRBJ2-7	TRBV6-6	CASSYSTRGQPYEQYF	TGTGCCAGCAGTTACTCGACCAGGGGTCAGCCCTACGAGCAGTACTTC
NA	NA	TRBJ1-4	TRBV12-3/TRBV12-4	CASSATGTASEKLFF	TGTGCCAGCAGTGCGACCGGGACGGCCAGCGAAAAACTGTTTTTT
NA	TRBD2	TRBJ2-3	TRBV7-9	CASSRTSGGAFIDTQYF	TGTGCCAGCAGCCGGACTAGCGGGGGGGCTTTTATAGATACGCAGTATTTT
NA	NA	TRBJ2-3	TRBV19	CASSMMRTDTQYF	TGTGCCAGTAGTATGATGCGCACAGATACGCAGTATTTT
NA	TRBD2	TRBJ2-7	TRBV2	CASSSPFGEGSYEQYF	TGTGCCAGCAGTTCACCGTTTGGGGAGGGTTCCTACGAGCAGTACTTC
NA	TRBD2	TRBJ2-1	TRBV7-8	CASSFRLAGADEQFF	TGTGCCAGCAGCTTCCGACTAGCGGGAGCGGACGAGCAGTTCTTC